The 13 T cell receptor beta chains given below trace back to one sample, sequenced in a study of CD8 T cells in ankylosing spondylitis. TCRdb ran MiXCR on the 5' RACE reads and lists one entry per CDR3 protein. The table lists around 210,000 distinct CDR3 sequences, around 8% of them singletons. Sequencing used blood, either unsorted or a sorted T cell fraction (not recorded which). The receptor set was obtained from a female donor with ankylosing spondylitis or in good health (not recorded which).

V and J are TRBV6-1 and TRBJ2-3, with 10 nucleotides matching TRBD2. J gave up 3 bases and V 5 bases, and 8 bases lay outside the gene matches. The CDR3 runs 16 residues. Germline CDR1 is MNHNS and CDR2 is SASEGT. The CDR3 nucleotides are TGTGCCAGCAGTCGGTCACTAGCGGGAACGACAGATACGCAGTATTTT. Its protein is CASSRSLAGTTDTQYF.

This clonotype was observed many times. The chain links TRBV7-2 to TRBJ2-3; possibly TRBD1 or TRBD2 for D (5 bases each). Germline CDR1 is SGHTA and CDR2 is FQGNSA. This CDR3 has 16 residues. V was trimmed by 5 bases and J by 1 base, leaving 16 bases between them. The CDR3 sequence is CASSPSGLAGTDTQYF. In DNA, the CDR3 is TGTGCCAGCAGCCCCTCGGGGCTAGCTGGCACAGATACGCAGTATTTT.

This clonotype was recorded at least ten times. The J gene is TRBJ1-3, the V gene TRBV5-1, with 7 bases fitting TRBD1. The V and J ends lost 3 bases and 4 bases, in that order; junction bases with no gene match: 7. Germline V lookup: CDR1 SGHRS, CDR2 YFSETQ. CDR3 length: 15 amino acids. CDR3 region: CASSSMGTDGNTIYF. CDR3 DNA sequence: TGCGCCAGCAGCTCGATGGGGACAGACGGAAACACCATATATTTT.

This clonotype was counted only a few times. The rearrangement joins TRBV5-1 to TRBJ2-7; D uncertain. The CDR3 length is 13 residues. The germline CDR1 and CDR2 sequences are SGHRS and YFSETQ. The ends were cut back, 2 bases at V and 5 bases at J, with 11 bases in the middle. CDR3: CASSLSLVHEQYF. DNA for the CDR3: TGCGCCAGCAGCTTAAGTCTAGTCCACGAGCAGTACTTC.

This clonotype was observed a few times. This chain joins TRBV20-1 and TRBJ2-1; D assignment may be TRBD1 or TRBD2 (5 bases each). This CDR3 is built from 16 residues. The germline V and J ends were trimmed by 3 bases and 5 bases, with 20 bases remaining between them. Germline values: CDR1 DFQATT, CDR2 SNEGSKA (reference sequence). The CDR3 DNA follows: TGCAGTGCTAGCCCACCCGGGACCCTTAACCACAATGAGCAGTTCTTC. Its protein is CSASPPGTLNHNEQFF.

This clonotype appeared many times. This sequence joins TRBV29-1 and TRBJ2-1, with D possibly TRBD2 on 5 matching bases. The germline CDR1 and CDR2 sequences are SQVTM and ANQGSEA. V gave up 5 bases and J gave up 2 bases, with 10 bases separating them. The CDR3 is 13 residues long. The CDR3 spells CSVSGRAYNEQFF. The CDR3 DNA reads as TGCAGCGTTTCCGGGCGGGCCTACAATGAGCAGTTCTTC.

Concerning this clonotype itself: One junction end does not reproduce the germline sequence, and a read error may be involved. The V call is TRBV7-2, the J call TRBJ1-3; TRBD1 matches at 8 bases. This CDR3 is 15 amino acids long. CDR1 and CDR2 from the germline V gene are SGHTA and FQGNSA. CDR3 protein: CVSSPGAGGRNTIYF. As DNA, the CDR3 is TGTGTCAGCAGCCCTGGGGCAGGGGGCAGAAACACCATATATTTT.

This clonotype was observed at least ten times. This chain connects TRBV29-1 to TRBJ2-7; 8 bases are shared with TRBD2. The germline V gene encodes CDR1 SQVTM and CDR2 ANQGSEA. V shed 4 bases and J 3 bases; nucleotides not matched to a gene: 8. CDR3 length equals 14 residues. CDR3 loop: CSVGGLAGLYEQYF. CDR3 sequence (DNA): TGCAGCGTTGGAGGTCTAGCGGGTCTCTACGAGCAGTACTTC.

This clonotype has at least ten counts. This CDR3 reads CASSLAVNTGELFF. CDR3 bases: TGTGCCAGCAGCTTAGCTGTCAACACCGGGGAGCTGTTTTTT. The chain uses TRBV5-5 and TRBJ2-2; D unclear. The CDR3 sequence is 14 residues long. V lost 2 bases to trimming and J lost 2 bases, with 7 bases between them. Germline V lookup: CDR1 SGHKS, CDR2 YYEKEE (reference sequence).

This clonotype was seen repeatedly, ten times or more. The V gene is TRBV7-8, the J gene TRBJ2-6; D uncertain. The V and J ends lost 8 bases and 2 bases respectively, with 13 bases between them. Germline V gene lookup returns CDR1 SGHVS and CDR2 FQNEAQ. This CDR3 is 15 amino acids long. The DNA of the CDR3 is TGTGCCAGCGGCCCGAGATACGCTGGGGCCAACGTCCTGACTTTC. Its protein is CASGPRYAGANVLTF.

This clonotype has more than one count but fewer than ten. V is TRBV4-1 and J is TRBJ1-5, with D perhaps matching TRBD1 (6 bases). CDR1 and CDR2 (germline): MGHRA, YSYEKL. This CDR3 has 16 residues. V gave up 0 bases and J gave up 6 bases, with 15 bases separating them. Here the CDR3 DNA reads TGCGCCAGCAGCCAAGATAGAGAGGACAGCCTTCAGCCCCAGCATTTT. It yields the protein CASSQDREDSLQPQHF.

There are many counts of this clonotype. V and J are TRBV20-1 and TRBJ2-7; 7 bases map to TRBD2. This CDR3 comprises 13 residues. Germline V CDR1 and CDR2: DFQATT, SNEGSKA (reference sequence). Trimming took 5 bases from V and 6 from J; bases not matched to a gene: 10. In nucleotides, the CDR3 is TGCAGTGCTCCCTGGGAGGGTAGAGGCGAGCAGTACTTC. Amino acids: CSAPWEGRGEQYF.

The table lists this clonotype with many counts. This rearrangement joins TRBV20-1 to TRBJ2-3; 8 bases match TRBD2. Germline values: CDR1 DFQATT, CDR2 SNEGSKA (reference sequence). The CDR3 has 15 amino acids. V trimming: 4 bases; J trimming: 2 bases; junction bases outside the gene matches: 8. CDR3: CSATAGVGITDTQYF. In DNA form, the CDR3 reads TGCAGTGCTACAGCGGGAGTCGGGATCACAGATACGCAGTATTTT.